The rows below give T cell receptor beta chains drawn from one sample of a study of T cell responses to AZD1222 COVID-19 vaccine. Here immunoSEQ multiplex PCR was the method, and the copy in TCRdb shows in-frame clones only, minus some. This repertoire shows 60,000 to 80,000 clones, approximately 90% found once; its top ten account for approximately 4.9%. Source: peripheral blood, taken on day 0 of AZD1222 vaccination. These receptors all come from an adult in good health. Each CDR3 is given with its conserved first and last residue. The D gene is left open where the match is weak. A row's size may be missing; if present it is once, few, many or a size class.

TRBD1 . TRBJ2-3 TRBV5-1 CASSSGTGDTDTQYF TGCGCCAGCAGCTCCGGGACAGGGGACACAGATACGCAGTATTTT
. . TRBJ1-2 TRBV28 CASRYHDNYGYTF TGTGCCAGCCGGTACCACGACAACTATGGCTACACCTTC
TRBD2 . TRBJ2-5 TRBV2 CASSEEGLRQETQYF TGTGCCAGCAGTGAAGAGGGACTAAGACAAGAGACCCAGTACTTC
. medium-sized TRBJ1-5 TRBV7-9 CASSLGGFGNQPQHF TGTGCCAGCAGCTTAGGAGGGTTTGGCAATCAGCCCCAGCATTTT
. . TRBJ2-1 TRBV28 CASSSPGRDEQFF TGTGCCAGCAGTTCCCCCGGGCGGGATGAGCAGTTCTTC
TRBD1 . TRBJ1-3 TRBV5-4 CASSRGQGAGGNTIYF TGTGCCAGCAGCCGGGGACAGGGGGCGGGCGGAAACACCATATATTTT
. . TRBJ1-1 TRBV5-4 CASSNRARFNTEAFF TGTGCCAGCAGCAATCGGGCGCGGTTTAACACTGAAGCTTTCTTT
TRBD1 . TRBJ1-1 TRBV4-1 CASSQGRGYLNTEAFF TGCGCCAGCAGCCAAGGCAGGGGGTACTTGAACACTGAAGCTTTCTTT
TRBD1 . TRBJ2-1 TRBV10-1 CASSAGTGPYNEQFF TGCGCCAGCAGCGCCGGGACAGGGCCCTACAATGAGCAGTTCTTC
. . TRBJ2-2 TRBV2 CASSAPGAGNTGELFF TGTGCCAGCAGTGCCCCTGGGGCCGGAAACACCGGGGAGCTGTTTTTT
. few TRBJ2-1 TRBV2 CASSEWRGGRNEQFF TGTGCCAGCAGTGAATGGAGGGGGGGCCGCAATGAGCAGTTCTTC
TRBD1 . TRBJ2-2 TRBV7-6 CASSTRTGSVPGELFF TGTGCCAGCAGCACCCGGACAGGATCGGTTCCCGGGGAGCTGTTTTTT
. . TRBJ2-6 TRBV19 CASRTGNPGANVLTF TGTGCCAGTAGAACCGGGAATCCTGGGGCCAACGTCCTGACTTTC
TRBD1 . TRBJ1-6 TRBV4-1 CASSHQTGAYNSPLHF TGCGCCAGCAGCCATCAGACAGGGGCCTATAATTCACCCCTCCACTTT
. . TRBJ2-3 TRBV29-1 CSVRPGTDTQYF TGCAGTGTCCGACCGGGCACAGATACGCAGTATTTT
. once TRBJ2-5 TRBV28 CASSLVAETQYF TGTGCCAGCAGTTTGGTCGCGGAGACCCAGTACTTC
. . TRBJ2-7 TRBV29-1 CSVELETAYEQYF TGCAGCGTTGAACTAGAGACAGCCTACGAGCAGTACTTC
. . TRBJ1-2 TRBV18 CASSQDRYIYGYTF TGTGCCAGCTCACAGGACAGATACATCTATGGCTACACCTTC
. once TRBJ1-4 TRBV19 CASRELTGDNEKLFF TGTGCCAGTCGAGAGCTGACCGGAGATAATGAAAAACTGTTTTTT
. . TRBJ2-2 TRBV25-1 CASSERGRWTGELFF TGTGCCAGCAGTGAGCGGGGGCGCTGGACCGGGGAGCTGTTTTTT
. . TRBJ2-1 TRBV28 CASSQTLPKGEQFF TGTGCCAGCAGCCAGACACTACCCAAGGGTGAGCAGTTCTTC
. once TRBJ1-1 TRBV19 CASRSEGGTEAFF TGTGCCAGTAGGTCGGAGGGAGGGACTGAAGCTTTCTTT
TRBD1 . TRBJ1-2 TRBV30 CAWSVGGQGEGYTF TGTGCCTGGAGTGTAGGGGGACAGGGGGAAGGCTACACCTTC
TRBD1 . TRBJ1-5 TRBV6-5 CASRPGQGNNQPQHF TGTGCCAGCAGACCGGGACAGGGTAACAATCAGCCCCAGCATTTT
. . TRBJ1-1 TRBV3-1/TRBV3-2 CASRGISSYTEAFF TGTGCCAGCAGGGGAATTTCGAGCTACACTGAAGCTTTCTTT
. few TRBJ2-1 TRBV29-1 CSVRQNAYNEQFF TGCAGCGTCCGACAAAACGCCTACAATGAGCAGTTCTTC
TRBD2 once TRBJ2-7 TRBV15 CATSIRLAGVNEQYF TGTGCCACCAGCATTCGCCTAGCGGGGGTGAACGAGCAGTACTTC
. . TRBJ2-1 TRBV3-1/TRBV3-2 CASSPWEGSSYNEQFF TGTGCCAGCAGCCCCTGGGAAGGGAGCTCCTACAATGAGCAGTTCTTC
. . TRBJ1-1 TRBV2 CASSRGFVRNTEAFF TGTGCCAGCAGTCGGGGGTTCGTTCGGAACACTGAAGCTTTCTTT
. . TRBJ1-1 TRBV3-1/TRBV3-2 CASSPFIDRNTEAFF TGTGCCAGCAGCCCCTTTATCGACAGAAACACTGAAGCTTTCTTT
. . TRBJ1-1 TRBV28 CASSLLDPEGTEAFF TGTGCCAGCAGTTTATTAGACCCAGAGGGCACTGAAGCTTTCTTT
. . TRBJ2-1 TRBV11-2 CASSLSDRNEQFF TGTGCCAGCAGCTTGTCCGACAGAAATGAGCAGTTCTTC
TRBD2 . TRBJ2-5 TRBV6-5 CASSYTGLARTQYF TGTGCCAGCAGTTACACTGGACTAGCTCGGACCCAGTACTTC
TRBD2 . TRBJ2-3 TRBV5-4 CASSQAGGMTDTQYF TGTGCCAGCAGCCAAGCGGGGGGGATGACAGATACGCAGTATTTT
TRBD1 once TRBJ2-1 TRBV6-5 CASRQTGWSNEQFF TGTGCCAGCAGGCAGACAGGGTGGAGTAATGAGCAGTTCTTC
TRBD1 once TRBJ2-1 TRBV11-1 CASSRQGSSYNEQFF TGTGCCAGCAGCAGACAGGGGAGCTCCTACAATGAGCAGTTCTTC
TRBD2 . TRBJ2-3 TRBV2 CASSGMTSGTDTQYF TGTGCCAGCAGCGGAATGACTAGCGGCACAGATACGCAGTATTTT
. . TRBJ2-5 TRBV4-2 CASSQTTGAAETQYF TGTGCCAGCAGCCAGACCACGGGGGCCGCAGAGACCCAGTACTTC
TRBD1 . TRBJ2-7 TRBV7-9 CASSPRVGGSYEQYF TGTGCCAGCAGCCCCCGCGTAGGGGGCAGTTACGAGCAGTACTTC
TRBD1 . TRBJ1-6 TRBV9 CASSQRQGNSPLHF TGTGCCAGCAGCCAGAGACAGGGAAATTCACCCCTCCACTTT
TRBD1 . TRBJ1-4 TRBV3-1/TRBV3-2 CASSQGSTGYEKLFF TGTGCCAGCAGCCAAGGGTCGACAGGGTATGAAAAACTGTTTTTT
. . TRBJ1-2 TRBV12-3/TRBV12-4 CASRNRVGDGYTF TGTGCCAGCAGGAACAGGGTTGGGGATGGCTACACCTTC
. . TRBJ2-3 TRBV14 CASSEKTDVSTDTQYF TGTGCCAGCAGCGAAAAAACTGACGTAAGCACAGATACGCAGTATTTT
TRBD2 . TRBJ2-7 TRBV3-1/TRBV3-2 CASSQDILAGDYYEQYF TGTGCCAGCAGCCAAGATATCCTAGCGGGGGACTACTACGAGCAGTACTTC
. . TRBJ2-2 TRBV4-2 CASSLSPGPANTGELFF TGTGCCAGCAGCCTTTCGCCGGGCCCCGCGAACACCGGGGAGCTGTTTTTT
TRBD1 . TRBJ2-7 TRBV5-1 CASSLGGQGSYEQYF TGCGCCAGCAGCTTGGGAGGACAGGGTAGCTACGAGCAGTACTTC
TRBD1 . TRBJ1-4 TRBV4-1 CASSQDTGQASNEKLFF TGCGCCAGCAGCCAAGATACGGGACAGGCGTCTAATGAAAAACTGTTTTTT
. large TRBJ2-3 TRBV11-2 CASSLHDSTDTQYF TGTGCCAGCAGCTTGCACGACAGCACAGATACGCAGTATTTT
. . TRBJ1-1 TRBV4-2 CASSLAGGGTEAFF TGTGCCAGCAGTCTAGCCGGGGGGGGCACTGAAGCTTTCTTT
. . TRBJ2-7 TRBV6-1 CASSDGGRYDEQYF TGTGCCAGCAGTGACGGGGGGCGTTATGACGAGCAGTACTTC
TRBD2 . TRBJ2-3 TRBV19 CASSYLAGSTDTQYF TGTGCCAGTAGTTACCTAGCGGGGAGCACAGATACGCAGTATTTT
. . TRBJ2-1 TRBV29-1 CSVEDRPTGEQFF TGCAGCGTCGAGGACCGCCCTACGGGCGAGCAGTTCTTC
. . TRBJ1-6 TRBV12-3/TRBV12-4 CASTQRWESPLHF TGTGCCAGCACCCAAAGGTGGGAATCACCCCTCCACTTT
. few TRBJ2-5 TRBV25-1 CASSVGTGETQYF TGTGCCAGCAGTGTGGGGACGGGAGAGACCCAGTACTTC